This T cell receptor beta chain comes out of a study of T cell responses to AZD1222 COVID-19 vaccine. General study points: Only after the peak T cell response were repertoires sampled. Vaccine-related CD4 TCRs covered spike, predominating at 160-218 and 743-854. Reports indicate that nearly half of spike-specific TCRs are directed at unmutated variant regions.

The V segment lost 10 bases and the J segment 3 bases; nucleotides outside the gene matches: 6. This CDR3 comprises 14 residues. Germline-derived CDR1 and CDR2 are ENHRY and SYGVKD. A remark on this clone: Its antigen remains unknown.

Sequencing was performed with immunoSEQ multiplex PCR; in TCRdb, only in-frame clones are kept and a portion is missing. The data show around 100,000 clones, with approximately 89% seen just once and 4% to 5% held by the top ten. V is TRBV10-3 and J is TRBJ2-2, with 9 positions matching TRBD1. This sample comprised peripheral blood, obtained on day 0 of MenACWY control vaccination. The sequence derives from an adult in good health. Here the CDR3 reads CATLGQGDTGELFF. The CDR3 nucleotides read TGTGCCACGCTGGGACAGGGCGACACCGGGGAGCTGTTTTTT.